The rows below give T cell receptor beta chains drawn from one sample of a study of T cells in Graves' hyperthyroidism and ophthalmopathy. MiXCR, applied by TCRdb to the multiplex PCR reads, yields one record per CDR3 protein. The table records hundreds of thousands of distinct CDR3 sequences, around 20% of them present only once. What was sequenced was blood. These receptors all come from a man aged 35 to 55 with Graves' ophthalmopathy. Each CDR3 is given without its conserved first and last residue.

v_call cdr3_aa
TRBV7-3 ASSRKTGELSNEQF
TRBV6-2/TRBV6-3 ASVQGVAYNEQF
TRBV7-9 ASSLEGNHSPLH
TRBV20-1 SAGTSGRALTLAKNIQY
TRBV6-2/TRBV6-3 ASSAGEQVWGYT
TRBV5-1 ASSLGGNGKGNEKLF
TRBV5-1 ASSLAAGVNTGELF
TRBV19 ASESVSTAWNTEAF
TRBV6-1 ASSEAYLYGYT
TRBV19 ASRNGGVGNQPQH
TRBV6-1 ASSEPQGRLSNQPQH
TRBV4-1 ASSQVTGRSTDTQY
TRBV6-2/TRBV6-3 ASSLLPPNDEQF
TRBV15 ATSRGSGRFSYNEQF
TRBV10-2 ASRVAEDIQY
TRBV7-9 ASSSIRGNTEAF
TRBV18 ASSPAYGAGEQY
TRBV6-2/TRBV6-3 ASSYGLWGYSNQPQH
TRBV7-2 ASSFPSSGPADTQY
TRBV7-8 ASSFGVNPDEQF
TRBV9 ASSVVAGGQETQY
TRBV14 ASSHAGGWSSGNTIY
TRBV7-2 ASSLRASGNGEQY
TRBV5-1 ASSLAGQDYGYT
TRBV6-2/TRBV6-3 ASTGGVSNTGELF
TRBV20-1 SARPPHGRYEQY
TRBV6-1 ASSSEQGSEQY
TRBV2 ATSRDGDIVVLT
TRBV5-1 ASSYGQGLEAF
TRBV7-9 ASSPSGALEKLF
TRBV2 ASSEMRGYGYT
TRBV14 ASSQERWVGYT
TRBV7-2 ASSLTTSGGRRPSTDTQY
TRBV13 ASSSRLAVSTDTQY
TRBV20-1 SAYRDLAGGQETQY
TRBV12-3/TRBV12-4 ASRVTGRSTKNIQY
TRBV29-1 SVAYNEQF
TRBV4-2 ASSQSGTSGAGNYNEQF
TRBV6-6 ASSYSFEYEQY
TRBV5-4 ASSLARKRGVTGELF
TRBV20-1 RFESGEETQY